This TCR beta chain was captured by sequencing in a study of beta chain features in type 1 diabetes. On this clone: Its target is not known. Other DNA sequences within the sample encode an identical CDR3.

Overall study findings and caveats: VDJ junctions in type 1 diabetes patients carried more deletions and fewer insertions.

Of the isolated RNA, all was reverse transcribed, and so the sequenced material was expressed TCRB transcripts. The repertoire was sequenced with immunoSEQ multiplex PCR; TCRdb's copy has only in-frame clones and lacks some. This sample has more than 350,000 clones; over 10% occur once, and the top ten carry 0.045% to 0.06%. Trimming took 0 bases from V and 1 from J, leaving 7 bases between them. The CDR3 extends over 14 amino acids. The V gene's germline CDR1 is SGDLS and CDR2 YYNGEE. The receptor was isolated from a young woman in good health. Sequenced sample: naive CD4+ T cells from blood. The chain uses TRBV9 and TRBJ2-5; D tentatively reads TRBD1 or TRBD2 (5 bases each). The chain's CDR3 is CASSVGGVQETQYF. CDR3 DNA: TGTGCCAGCAGCGTAGGAGGGGTCCAAGAGACCCAGTACTTC.